This entry concerns a single T cell receptor beta chain. The record originates from a study of glioma-infiltrating T cells after dendritic cell vaccination. Across the study: Monocyte-derived dendritic cells, cultured seven days with IL-4 and GM-CSF, were pulsed with autologous tumor lysate.

The time point was: after dendritic cell vaccination, including at tumor progression/relapse. PBMC sampling occurred before vaccination, two weeks after the third dose, and at progression. The immunoSEQ assay amplified TCRB CDR3 from up to 2 ug DNA. Clones were read by immunoSEQ multiplex PCR, and TCRdb kept only the in-frame ones, dropping some. The top ten hold more than 2% of the sample, which has about 76,000 clones, roughly 91% seen once. The starting material was blood, obtained after dendritic cell vaccination. This clonotype originated in a human donor with glioblastoma.

CDR3 sequence (DNA): TGTGCCAGCAGCTTGACGGGAGGGCCCCACGAGCAGTACTTC. It translates to CASSLTGGPHEQYF. The V call is TRBV5-4, the J call TRBJ2-7; 8 bases are a match to TRBD2. Germline CDR1 is SGHNT and CDR2 is YYREEE (reference sequence). V gave up 1 base and J gave up 5 bases; unmatched junction bases: 5. The CDR3 totals 14 residues.